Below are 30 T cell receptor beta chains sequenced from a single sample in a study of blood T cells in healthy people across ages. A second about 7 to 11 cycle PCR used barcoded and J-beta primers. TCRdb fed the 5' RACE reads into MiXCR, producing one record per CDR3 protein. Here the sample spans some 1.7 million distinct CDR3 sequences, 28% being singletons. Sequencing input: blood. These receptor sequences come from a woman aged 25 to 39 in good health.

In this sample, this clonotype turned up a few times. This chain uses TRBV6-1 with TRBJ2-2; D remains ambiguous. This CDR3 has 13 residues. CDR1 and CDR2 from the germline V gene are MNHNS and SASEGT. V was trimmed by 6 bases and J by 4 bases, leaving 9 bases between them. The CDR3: CASRGSATGELFF. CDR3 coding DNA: TGTGCCAGCAGGGGTTCGGCCACCGGGGAGCTGTTTTTT.

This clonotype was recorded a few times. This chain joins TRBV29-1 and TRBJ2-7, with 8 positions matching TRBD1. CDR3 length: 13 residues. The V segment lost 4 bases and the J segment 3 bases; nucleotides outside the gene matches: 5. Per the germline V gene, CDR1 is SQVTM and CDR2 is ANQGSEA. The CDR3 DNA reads TGCAGCGTTGTTGACAGGGGCCACTACGAGCAGTACTTC. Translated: CSVVDRGHYEQYF.

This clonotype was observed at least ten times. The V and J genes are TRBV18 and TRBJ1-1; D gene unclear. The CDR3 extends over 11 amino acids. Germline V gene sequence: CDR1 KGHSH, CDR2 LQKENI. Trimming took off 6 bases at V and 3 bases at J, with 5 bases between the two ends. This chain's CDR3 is CASSKDTEAFF. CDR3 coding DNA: TGTGCCAGCTCTAAGGACACTGAAGCTTTCTTT.

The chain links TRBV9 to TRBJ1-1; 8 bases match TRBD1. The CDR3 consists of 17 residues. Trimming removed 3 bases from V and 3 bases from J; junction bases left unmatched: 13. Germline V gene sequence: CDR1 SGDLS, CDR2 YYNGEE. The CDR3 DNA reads TGTGCCAGCAGCGCTAGACCCGGACAGGGATCGGACACTGAAGCTTTCTTT. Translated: CASSARPGQGSDTEAFF.

In DNA form, the CDR3 reads TGTGCCAGCAGCTTCGGGACAGGGGGCGCAAATCAGCCCCAGCATTTT. This sequence encodes CASSFGTGGANQPQHF. The chain is built from TRBV5-6 and TRBJ1-5; TRBD1 aligns across 12 bases. Trimming cost V 2 bases and J 4 bases; bases outside gene matches: 4. This CDR3 comprises 16 residues. Germline V gene data show CDR1 as SGHDT and CDR2 as YYEEEE.

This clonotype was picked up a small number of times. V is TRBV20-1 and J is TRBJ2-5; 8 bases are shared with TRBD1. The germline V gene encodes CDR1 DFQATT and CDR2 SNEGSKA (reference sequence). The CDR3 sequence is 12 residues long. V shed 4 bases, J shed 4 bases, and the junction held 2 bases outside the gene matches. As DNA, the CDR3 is TGCAGTGCTAATGGACAGGGAGAGACCCAGTACTTC. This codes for CSANGQGETQYF.

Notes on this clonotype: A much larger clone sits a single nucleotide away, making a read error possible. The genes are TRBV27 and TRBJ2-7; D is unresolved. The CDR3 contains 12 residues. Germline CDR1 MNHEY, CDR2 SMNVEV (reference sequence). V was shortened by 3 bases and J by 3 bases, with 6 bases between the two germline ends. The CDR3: CASSFRNYEQYF. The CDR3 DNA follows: TGTGCCAGCAGTTTTCGGAACTACGAGCAGTACTTC.

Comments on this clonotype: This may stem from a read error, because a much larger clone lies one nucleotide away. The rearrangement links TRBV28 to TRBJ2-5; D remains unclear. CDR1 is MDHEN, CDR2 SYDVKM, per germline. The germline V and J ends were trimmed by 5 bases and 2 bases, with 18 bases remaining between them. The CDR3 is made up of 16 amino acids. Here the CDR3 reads CASSPSGSPFQETQYF. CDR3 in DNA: TGTGCCAGCAGTCCTTCCGGGTCGCCGTTTCAAGAGACCCAGTACTTC.

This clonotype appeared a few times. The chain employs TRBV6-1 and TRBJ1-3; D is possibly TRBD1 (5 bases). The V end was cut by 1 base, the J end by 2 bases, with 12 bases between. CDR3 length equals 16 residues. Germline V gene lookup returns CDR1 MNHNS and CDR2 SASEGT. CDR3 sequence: CASSEGWGNPGNTIYF. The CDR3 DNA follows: TGTGCCAGCAGTGAAGGGTGGGGGAACCCTGGAAACACCATATATTTT.

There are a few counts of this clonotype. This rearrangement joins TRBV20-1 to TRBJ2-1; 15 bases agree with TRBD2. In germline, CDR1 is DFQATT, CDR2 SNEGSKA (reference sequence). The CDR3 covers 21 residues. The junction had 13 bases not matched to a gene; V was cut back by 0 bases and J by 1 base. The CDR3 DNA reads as TGCAGTGCTAGAGATGAAGAGGGACTAGCGGGAGGCCTTGCGTCCTACAATGAGCAGTTCTTC. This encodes CSARDEEGLAGGLASYNEQFF.

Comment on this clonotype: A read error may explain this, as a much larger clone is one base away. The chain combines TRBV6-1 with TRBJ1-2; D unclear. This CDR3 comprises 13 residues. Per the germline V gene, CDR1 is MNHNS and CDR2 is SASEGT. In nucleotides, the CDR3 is TGTGCCAGCAGTGACTCGCGGGGTCGTGGCTACATCTTC. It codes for CASSDSRGRGYIF.

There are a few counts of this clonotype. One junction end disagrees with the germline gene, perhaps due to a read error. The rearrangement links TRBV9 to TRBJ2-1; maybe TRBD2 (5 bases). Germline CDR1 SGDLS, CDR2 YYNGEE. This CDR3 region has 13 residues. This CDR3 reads CASSSRGGNKQFF. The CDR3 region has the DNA TGTGCCAGCAGCTCCCGGGGTGGCAATAAGCAGTTCTTC.

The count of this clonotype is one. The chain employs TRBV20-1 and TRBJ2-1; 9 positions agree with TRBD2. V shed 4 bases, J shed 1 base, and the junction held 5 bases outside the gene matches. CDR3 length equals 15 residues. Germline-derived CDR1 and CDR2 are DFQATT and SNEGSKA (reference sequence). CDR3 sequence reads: CSAIAGEGSYNEQFF. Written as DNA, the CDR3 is TGCAGTGCTATAGCGGGAGAGGGTTCCTACAATGAGCAGTTCTTC.

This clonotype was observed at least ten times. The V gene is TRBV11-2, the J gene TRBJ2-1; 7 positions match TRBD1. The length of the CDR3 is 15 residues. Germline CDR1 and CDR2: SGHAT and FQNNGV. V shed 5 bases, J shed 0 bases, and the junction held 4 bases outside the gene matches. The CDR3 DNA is TGTGCCAGCAGCGTCGGGACAGTCTCCTACAATGAGCAGTTCTTC. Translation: CASSVGTVSYNEQFF.

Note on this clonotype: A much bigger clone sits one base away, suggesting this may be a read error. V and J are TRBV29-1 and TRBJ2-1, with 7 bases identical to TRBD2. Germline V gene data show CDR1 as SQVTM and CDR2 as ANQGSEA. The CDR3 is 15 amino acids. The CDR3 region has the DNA TGCAGCGACCTACTAGCGAGAGTTGCCTACAATGAGCAGGTCTTC. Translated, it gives CSDLLARVAYNEQVF.

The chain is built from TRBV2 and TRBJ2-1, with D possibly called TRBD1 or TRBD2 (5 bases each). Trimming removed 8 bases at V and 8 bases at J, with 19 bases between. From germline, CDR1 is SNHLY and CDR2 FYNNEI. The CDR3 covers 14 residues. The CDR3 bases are TGTGCCAGCCAGGGACGTTTCACCAGCTATGAGCAGTTCTTC. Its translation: CASQGRFTSYEQFF.

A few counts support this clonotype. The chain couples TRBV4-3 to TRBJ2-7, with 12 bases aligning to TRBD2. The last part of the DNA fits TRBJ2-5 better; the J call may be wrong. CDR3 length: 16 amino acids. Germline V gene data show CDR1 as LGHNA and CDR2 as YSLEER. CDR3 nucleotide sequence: TGCGCCAGCAGCCGTCGCGGGCTAGCGGGAGGGGGGACCCAGTACTTC. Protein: CASSRRGLAGGGTQYF.

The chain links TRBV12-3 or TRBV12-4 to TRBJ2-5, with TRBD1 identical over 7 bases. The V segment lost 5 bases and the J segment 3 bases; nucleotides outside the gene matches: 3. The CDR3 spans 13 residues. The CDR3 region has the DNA TGTGCCAGCAGTATACAGGGGAAAGAGACCCAGTACTTC. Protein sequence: CASSIQGKETQYF.

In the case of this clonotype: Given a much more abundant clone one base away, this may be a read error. This chain's CDR3 is CASGLANGQFF. The CDR3 nucleotides are TGCGCCAGCGGCCTTGCCAATGGGCAGTTCTTC. The chain employs TRBV4-1 and TRBJ2-1; no firm D call. In germline, CDR1 is MGHRA, CDR2 YSYEKL. The CDR3 extends over 11 amino acids.

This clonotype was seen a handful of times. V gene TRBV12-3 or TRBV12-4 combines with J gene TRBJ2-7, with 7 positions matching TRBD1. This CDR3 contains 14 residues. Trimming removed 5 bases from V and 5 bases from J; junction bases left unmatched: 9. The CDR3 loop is CASSPRQGRHEQYF. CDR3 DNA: TGTGCCAGCAGTCCCCGACAGGGTAGGCACGAGCAGTACTTC.

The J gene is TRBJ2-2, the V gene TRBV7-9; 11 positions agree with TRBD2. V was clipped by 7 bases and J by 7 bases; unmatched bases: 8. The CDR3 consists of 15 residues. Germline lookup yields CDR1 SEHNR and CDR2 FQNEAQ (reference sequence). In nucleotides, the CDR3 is TGTGCCAGCACCCAGACTAGCGGGAATTACGGGGAGCTGTTTTTT. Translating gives CASTQTSGNYGELFF.

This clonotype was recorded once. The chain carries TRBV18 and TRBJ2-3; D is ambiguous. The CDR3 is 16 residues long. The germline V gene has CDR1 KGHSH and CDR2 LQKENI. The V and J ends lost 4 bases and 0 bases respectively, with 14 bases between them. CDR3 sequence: CASSLTHIRSTDTQYF. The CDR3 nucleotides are TGTGCCAGCTCACTGACCCATATAAGAAGCACAGATACGCAGTATTTT. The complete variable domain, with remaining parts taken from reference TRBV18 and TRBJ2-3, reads NAGVMQNPRHLVRRRGQEARLRCSPMKGHSHVYWYRQLPEEGLKFMVYLQKENIIDESGMPKERFSAEFPKEGPSILRIQQVVRGDSAAYFCASSLTHIRSTDTQYFGPGTRLTVL.

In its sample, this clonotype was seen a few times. Here the CDR3 reads CASSETPRETQYF. The CDR3 bases are TGTGCCAGCAGTGAAACGCCGCGAGAGACCCAGTACTTC. V usage is TRBV2 and J usage is TRBJ2-5; no clear D. The CDR3 runs to 13 residues. CDR1 and CDR2 from the germline V gene are SNHLY and FYNNEI. V was pared by 2 bases and J by 4 bases, with 8 bases between.

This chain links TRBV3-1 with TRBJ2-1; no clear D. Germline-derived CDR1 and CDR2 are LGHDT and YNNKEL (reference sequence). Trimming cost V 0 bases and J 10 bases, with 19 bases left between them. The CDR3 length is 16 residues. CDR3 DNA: TGTGCCAGCAGCCAAGATCTGTACAGTGCGGAGAAGGAGCAGTTCTTC. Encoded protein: CASSQDLYSAEKEQFF.

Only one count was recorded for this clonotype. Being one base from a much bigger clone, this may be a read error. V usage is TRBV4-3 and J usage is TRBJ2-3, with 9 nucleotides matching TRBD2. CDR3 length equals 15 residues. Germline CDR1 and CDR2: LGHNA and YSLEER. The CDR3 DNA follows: TGCACCAGCAGCCAAGGTAGCGGGAGCGCAGATACGCAGTATTTT. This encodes CTSSQGSGSADTQYF.

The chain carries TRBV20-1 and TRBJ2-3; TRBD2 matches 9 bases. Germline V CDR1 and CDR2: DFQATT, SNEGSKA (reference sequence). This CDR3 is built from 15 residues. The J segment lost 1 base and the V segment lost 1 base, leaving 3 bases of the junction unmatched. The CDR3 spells CSARAKREGTDTQYF. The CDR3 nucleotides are TGCAGTGCTAGAGCCAAGCGGGAGGGCACAGATACGCAGTATTTT.

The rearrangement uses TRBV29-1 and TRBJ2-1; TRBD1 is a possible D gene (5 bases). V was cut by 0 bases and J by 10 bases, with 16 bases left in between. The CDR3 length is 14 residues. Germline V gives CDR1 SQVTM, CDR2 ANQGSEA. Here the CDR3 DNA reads TGCAGCGTTGAAGATGTTCGGCAGGGCTACGAGCAGTTCTTC. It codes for CSVEDVRQGYEQFF.

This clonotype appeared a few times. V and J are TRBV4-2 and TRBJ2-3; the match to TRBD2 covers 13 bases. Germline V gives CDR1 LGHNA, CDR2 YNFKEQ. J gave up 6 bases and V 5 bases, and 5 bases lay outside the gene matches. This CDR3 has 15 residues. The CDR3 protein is CASSNGLAGVDTQYF. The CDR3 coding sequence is TGTGCCAGCAGCAACGGACTAGCGGGGGTTGATACGCAGTATTTT.

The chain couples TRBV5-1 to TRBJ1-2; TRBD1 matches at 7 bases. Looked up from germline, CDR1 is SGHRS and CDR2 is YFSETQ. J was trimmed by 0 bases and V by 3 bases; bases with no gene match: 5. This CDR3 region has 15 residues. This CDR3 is CASSSAGTANYGYTF. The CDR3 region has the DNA TGCGCCAGCAGCTCAGCCGGGACAGCTAACTATGGCTACACCTTC.

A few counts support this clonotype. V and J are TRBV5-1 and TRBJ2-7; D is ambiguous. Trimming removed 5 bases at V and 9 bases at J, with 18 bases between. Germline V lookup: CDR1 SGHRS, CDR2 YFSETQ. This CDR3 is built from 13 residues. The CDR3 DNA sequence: TGCGCCAGCAGGGAGTCGGACGGATTTTGGCAGTACTTC. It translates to CASRESDGFWQYF.